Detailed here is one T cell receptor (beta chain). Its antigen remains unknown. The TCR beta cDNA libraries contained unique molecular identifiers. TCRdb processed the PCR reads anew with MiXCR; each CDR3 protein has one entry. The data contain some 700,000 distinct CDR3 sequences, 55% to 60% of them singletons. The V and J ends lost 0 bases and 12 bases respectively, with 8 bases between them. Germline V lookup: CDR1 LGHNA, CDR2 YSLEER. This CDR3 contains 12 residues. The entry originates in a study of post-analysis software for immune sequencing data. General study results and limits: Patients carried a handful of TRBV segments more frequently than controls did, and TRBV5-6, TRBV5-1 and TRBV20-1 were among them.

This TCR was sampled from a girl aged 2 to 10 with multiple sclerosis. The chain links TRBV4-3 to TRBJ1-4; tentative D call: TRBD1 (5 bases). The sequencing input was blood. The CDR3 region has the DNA TGCGCCAGCAGCCAAGAGGGACCAGAACTGTTTTTT. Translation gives CASSQEGPELFF.